This T cell receptor beta chain is from a study of blood T cells in healthy people across ages. The V segment lost 3 bases and the J segment 7 bases; nucleotides outside the gene matches: 5. The CDR3 length is 15 residues. Next came a second PCR, run for about 7 to 12 cycles, which used a sample-barcoded 5' primer along with a J-beta primer mix. Tagging of each cDNA molecule was performed by a template-switch adaptor with 12 random nucleotides. Each of the samples gave a minimum of 2.5 million paired-end reads that contained CDR3. MiXCR, applied by TCRdb to the 5' RACE reads, yields one record per CDR3 protein. Among 850,000 to 950,000 distinct CDR3 sequences, 25% to 35% were seen once, and the ten largest hold around 15%. General observations from the study: There were more naive CD4+ cells and higher diversity in long-lived donors than in aged donors.

The individuals who served as donors were healthy Caucasians living in Russia, aged roughly 6 to 100. This clonotype was found many times. The antigen remains undetermined. The chain carries TRBV12-3 or TRBV12-4 and TRBJ1-6; TRBD1 agrees at 8 bases. Sequenced input: blood. The clonotype was recovered from a woman at least 80 years old in good health. The CDR3 sequence: CASSFVGQGNSPLHF. Written as DNA, the CDR3 is TGTGCCAGCAGTTTCGTCGGACAGGGCAATTCACCCCTCCACTTT.